This TCR beta chain was identified in a study of OX40 agonist ivuxolimab in advanced cancers. Generated by immunoSEQ multiplex PCR, the TCRdb table keeps only in-frame clones and is missing some. The sample has 63,000 or so clones; approximately 81% are singletons. The CDR3 has 16 residues. Per the germline V gene, CDR1 is SGHTA and CDR2 is FQGNSA. V lost 1 base, J lost 10 bases, and 22 bases lay in between. The TCR was taken from an adult with an advanced solid tumor such as melanoma, head and neck, liver or kidney cancer. J is TRBJ1-2 and V is TRBV7-2, with D tentatively TRBD1 (5 bases). Source: CD4+ or CD8+ T cells sorted from blood, taken in a trial of the OX40 agonist ivuxolimab. In DNA form, the CDR3 reads TGTGCCAGCAGCTTAGAGACCGGCAGGGCATACCCTAACTACACCTTC. Amino acids: CASSLETGRAYPNYTF.